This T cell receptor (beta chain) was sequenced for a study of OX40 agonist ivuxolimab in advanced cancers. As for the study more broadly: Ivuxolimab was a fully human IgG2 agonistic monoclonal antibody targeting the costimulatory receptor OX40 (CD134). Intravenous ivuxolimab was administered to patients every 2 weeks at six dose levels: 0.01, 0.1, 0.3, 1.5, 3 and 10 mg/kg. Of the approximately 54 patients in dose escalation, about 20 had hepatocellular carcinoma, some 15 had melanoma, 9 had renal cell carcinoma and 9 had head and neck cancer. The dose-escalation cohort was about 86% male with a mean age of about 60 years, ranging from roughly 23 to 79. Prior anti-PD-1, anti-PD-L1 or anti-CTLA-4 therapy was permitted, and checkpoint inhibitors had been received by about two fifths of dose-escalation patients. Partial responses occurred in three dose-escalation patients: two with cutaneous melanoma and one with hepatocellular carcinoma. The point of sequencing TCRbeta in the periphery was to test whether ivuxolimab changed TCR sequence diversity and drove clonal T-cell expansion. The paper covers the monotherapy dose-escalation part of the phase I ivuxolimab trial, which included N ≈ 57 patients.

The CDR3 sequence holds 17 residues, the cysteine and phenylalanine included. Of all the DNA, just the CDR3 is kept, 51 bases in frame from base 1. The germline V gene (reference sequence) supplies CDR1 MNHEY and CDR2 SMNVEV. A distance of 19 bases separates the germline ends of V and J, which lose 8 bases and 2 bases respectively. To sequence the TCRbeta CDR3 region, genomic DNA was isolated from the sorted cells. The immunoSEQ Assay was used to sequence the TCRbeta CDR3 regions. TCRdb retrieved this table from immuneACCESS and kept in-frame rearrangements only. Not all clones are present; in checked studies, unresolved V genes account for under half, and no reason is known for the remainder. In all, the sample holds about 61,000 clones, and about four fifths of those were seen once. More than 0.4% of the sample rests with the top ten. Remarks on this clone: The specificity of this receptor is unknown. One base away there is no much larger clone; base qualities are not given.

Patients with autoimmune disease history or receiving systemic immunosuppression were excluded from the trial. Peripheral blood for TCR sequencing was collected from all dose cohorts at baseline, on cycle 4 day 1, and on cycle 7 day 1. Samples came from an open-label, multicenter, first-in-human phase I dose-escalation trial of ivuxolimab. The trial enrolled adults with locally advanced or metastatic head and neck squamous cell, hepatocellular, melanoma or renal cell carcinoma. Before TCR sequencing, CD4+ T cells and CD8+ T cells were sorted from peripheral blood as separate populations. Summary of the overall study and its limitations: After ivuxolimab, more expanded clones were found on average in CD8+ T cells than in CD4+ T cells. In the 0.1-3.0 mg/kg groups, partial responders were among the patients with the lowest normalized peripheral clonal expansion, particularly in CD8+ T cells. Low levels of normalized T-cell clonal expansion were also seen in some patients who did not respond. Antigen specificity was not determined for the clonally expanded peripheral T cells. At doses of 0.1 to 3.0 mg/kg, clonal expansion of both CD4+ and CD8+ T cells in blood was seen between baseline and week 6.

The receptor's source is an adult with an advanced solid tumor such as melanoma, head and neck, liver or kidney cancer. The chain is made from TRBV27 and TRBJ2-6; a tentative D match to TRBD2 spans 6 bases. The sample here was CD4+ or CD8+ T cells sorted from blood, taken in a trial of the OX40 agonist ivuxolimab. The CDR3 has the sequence CASARWGLGPGANVLTF. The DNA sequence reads TGTGCCAGCGCCCGATGGGGACTTGGCCCTGGGGCCAACGTCCTGACTTTC.